This paragraph reports one TCR beta chain. Germline lookup yields CDR1 MNHEY and CDR2 SVGAGI. With 6 bases removed from V and 5 bases from J, the gap between germline ends came to 16 bases. The CDR3 spans 14 residues. These data originate in a study of control samples from healthy donors and cancer patients. Sequenced by immunoSEQ multiplex PCR; TCRdb stores in-frame clones only, minus some. The sample contains 110,000 to 150,000 clones, approximately 90% of which appear only once. Source material: blood. The TCR comes from a woman aged 30 to 39 in good health. The chain has TRBV6-5 and TRBJ2-5; the D is unclear. The CDR3 nucleotides read TGTGCCAGCAGGCTAATCGGCGGCGCGGAGACCCAGTACTTC. Residues: CASRLIGGAETQYF.